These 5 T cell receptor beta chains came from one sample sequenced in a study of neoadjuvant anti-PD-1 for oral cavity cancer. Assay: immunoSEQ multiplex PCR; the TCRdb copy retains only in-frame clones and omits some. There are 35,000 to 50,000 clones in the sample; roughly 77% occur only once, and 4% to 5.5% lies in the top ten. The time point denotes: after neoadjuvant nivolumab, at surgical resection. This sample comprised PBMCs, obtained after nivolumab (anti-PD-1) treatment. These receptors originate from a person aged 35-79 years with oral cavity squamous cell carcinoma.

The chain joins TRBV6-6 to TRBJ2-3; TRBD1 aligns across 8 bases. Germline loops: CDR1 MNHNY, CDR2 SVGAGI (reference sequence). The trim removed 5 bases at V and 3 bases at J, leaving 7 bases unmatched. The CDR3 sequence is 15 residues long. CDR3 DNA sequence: TGTGCCAGCAGTAACCGGGACAGGACTACAGATACGCAGTATTTT. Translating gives CASSNRDRTTDTQYF.

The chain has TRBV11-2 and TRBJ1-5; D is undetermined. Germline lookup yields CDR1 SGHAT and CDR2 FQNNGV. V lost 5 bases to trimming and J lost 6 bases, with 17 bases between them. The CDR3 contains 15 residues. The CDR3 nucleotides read TGTGCCAGCAGCGTCTCGTGGACGGATGCTCAGCCCCAGCATTTT. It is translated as CASSVSWTDAQPQHF.

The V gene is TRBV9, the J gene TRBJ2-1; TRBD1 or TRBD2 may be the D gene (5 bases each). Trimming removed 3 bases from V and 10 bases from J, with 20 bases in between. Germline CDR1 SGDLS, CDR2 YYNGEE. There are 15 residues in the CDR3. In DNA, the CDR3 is TGTGCCAGCAGCGAGGGCCTTAGGGGAGAAAAAGAGCAGTTCTTC. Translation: CASSEGLRGEKEQFF.

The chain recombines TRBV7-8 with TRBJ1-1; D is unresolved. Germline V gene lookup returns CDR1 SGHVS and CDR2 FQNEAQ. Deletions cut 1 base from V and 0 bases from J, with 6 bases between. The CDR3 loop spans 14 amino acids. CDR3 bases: TGTGCCAGCAGCTTAGTGACGGTGAACACTGAAGCTTTCTTT. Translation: CASSLVTVNTEAFF.

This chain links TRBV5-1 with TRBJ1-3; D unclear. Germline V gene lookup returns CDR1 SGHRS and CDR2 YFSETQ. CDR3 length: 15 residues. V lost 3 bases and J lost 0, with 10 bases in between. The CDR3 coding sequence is TGCGCCAGCAGCTCTGGCCTGTCCTCTGGAAACACCATATATTTT. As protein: CASSSGLSSGNTIYF.